Below are 32 T cell receptor beta chains sequenced from a single sample in a study of T cells expressing NK-cell markers. TCRdb re-called the 5' RACE reads and gives one entry per CDR3 protein, without DNA. In all, the sample yields about 460,000 distinct CDR3 sequences. What was sequenced was blood T cells: a sorted CD56 or NKG2C T cell subset, CD4+ or CD8+ T cells, or bulk PBMC T cells (not recorded which). The receptors here all came from a woman between 50 and 59 years old in good health.

The chain employs TRBV3-1 and TRBJ1-1; TCRdb reports TRBD1, a call that lacks DNA to check it against. In germline, CDR1 is LGHDT, CDR2 YNNKEL (reference sequence). The CDR3 covers 15 residues. CDR3 amino acids: CASRPRGQTNTEAFF.

The chain is built from TRBV5-1 and TRBJ2-3; TCRdb calls TRBD2, which cannot be checked without DNA. CDR3 size: 18 residues. The germline gives CDR1 SGHRS, CDR2 YFSETQ. The CDR3 loop is CASSARAMTSGGPRTQYF.

The V gene is TRBV2, the J gene TRBJ1-2. CDR3 length: 11 residues. Germline values: CDR1 SNHLY, CDR2 FYNNEI. CDR3: CASSEGAVYTF.

The CDR3 loop is CASSYRGPAVLLEQYF. The chain employs TRBV6-5 and TRBJ2-7; TCRdb's D call, TRBD2, is unchecked because there is no DNA. The CDR3 extends over 16 amino acids. Looked up from germline, CDR1 is MNHEY and CDR2 is SVGAGI.

The chain carries TRBV30 and TRBJ2-1; TCRdb outputs TRBD1, but without DNA this stays unchecked. Germline values: CDR1 GTSNPN, CDR2 SVGIG (reference sequence). The CDR3 consists of 17 residues. The CDR3 reads CAWSVMGTKASYNEQFF.

The CDR3 sequence is CASSFLQGTNEKLFF. The chain recombines TRBV12-3 or TRBV12-4 with TRBJ1-4; the TRBD1 assignment by TCRdb is unverifiable without DNA. The CDR3 loop spans 15 amino acids.

V is TRBV15 and J is TRBJ1-5; the D call from TCRdb, TRBD1, cannot be confirmed without DNA. The CDR3 consists of 17 residues. CDR1 and CDR2 (germline): LNHNV, YYDKDF (reference sequence). The chain's CDR3 is CATSSLSGQGGNQPQHF.

The chain couples TRBV18 to TRBJ1-1; TCRdb proposes TRBD1, but this gene call is untestable without DNA. The germline CDR1 and CDR2 sequences are KGHSH and LQKENI. This CDR3 region has 13 residues. The CDR3 reads CASSPFGGGEAFF.

The V and J genes are TRBV9 and TRBJ2-1; TCRdb indicates TRBD2, and absent DNA this call remains unverified. CDR1 is SGDLS, CDR2 YYNGEE, per germline. This CDR3 spans 16 amino acids. CDR3 sequence: CASSPRTSGPNNEQFF.

The CDR3 is CASSPLGRMNANYGYTF. The chain carries TRBV5-1 and TRBJ1-2. Germline V CDR1 and CDR2: SGHRS, YFSETQ. This CDR3 is 17 amino acids long.

The rearrangement links TRBV9 to TRBJ2-1; without DNA, the TCRdb call of TRBD2 cannot be checked. Per germline, CDR1 SGDLS and CDR2 YYNGEE. The CDR3 runs 16 residues. The CDR3 loop reads CASHRGGISSYNEQFF.

The V and J genes are TRBV19 and TRBJ2-1; TCRdb returns TRBD1, unconfirmable since there is no DNA. This CDR3 is 17 amino acids long. The germline V gene encodes CDR1 LNHDA and CDR2 SQIVND (reference sequence). The CDR3: CASSIDQPSIWGNEQFF.

This rearrangement joins TRBV6-2 or TRBV6-3 to TRBJ2-5. Per germline, CDR1 MNHEY and CDR2 SVGEGT. The length of the CDR3 is 11 residues. The CDR3 spells CASSFGKTQYF.

The V call is TRBV15, the J call TRBJ1-1; TCRdb gives TRBD1 as the D gene, but with no DNA this cannot be confirmed. Germline CDR1 and CDR2: LNHNV and YYDKDF (reference sequence). The CDR3 has 15 residues. CDR3 amino acids: CATSREDSANTEAFF.

The chain combines TRBV5-1 with TRBJ2-1; the D call from TCRdb, TRBD2, cannot be confirmed without DNA. Germline CDR1 SGHRS, CDR2 YFSETQ. The CDR3 is made up of 16 amino acids. CDR3: CASSATGYSGYNEQFF.

This rearrangement joins TRBV30 to TRBJ2-1; as DNA is missing, the TRBD1 call by TCRdb cannot be tested. The CDR3 contains 12 residues. The germline V gene encodes CDR1 GTSNPN and CDR2 SVGIG (reference sequence). CDR3 region: CAWRSPHSEQFF. Full variable domain (remainder filled in from reference TRBV30 and TRBJ2-1): SQTIHQWPATLVQPVGSPLSLECTVEGTSNPNLYWYRQAAGRGLQLLFYSVGIGQISSEVPQNLSASRPQDRQFILSSKKLLLSDSGFYLCAWRSPHSEQFFGPGTRLTVL.

This chain connects TRBV29-1 to TRBJ2-5; TCRdb proposes TRBD1, but this gene call is untestable without DNA. Germline lookup yields CDR1 SQVTM and CDR2 ANQGSEA. The CDR3 consists of 13 residues. The chain's CDR3 is CSVGGQGTKTQYF.

The CDR3 sequence: CASSQTQGWPKNIQYF. The J gene is TRBJ2-4, the V gene TRBV4-1; absent DNA, TCRdb's TRBD1 call cannot be checked. CDR1 and CDR2 (germline): MGHRA, YSYEKL. This CDR3 is 16 amino acids long.

V is TRBV10-2 and J is TRBJ2-3; the D call from TCRdb, TRBD1, cannot be confirmed without DNA. CDR1 is WSHSY and CDR2 is SAAADI in the germline V gene. The CDR3 is 18 residues long. CDR3 region: CARVQGDALNLDTDTQYF.

The V gene is TRBV6-5, the J gene TRBJ2-1; TCRdb returns TRBD2, unconfirmable since there is no DNA. Germline V lookup: CDR1 MNHEY, CDR2 SVGAGI. This CDR3 has 15 residues. The CDR3 sequence is CASSYSNAAGDQQFF.

The gene calls are TRBV14 and TRBJ2-4; TCRdb designates TRBD2, a call that cannot be tested without DNA. The germline V gene encodes CDR1 SGHDN and CDR2 FVKESK. This CDR3 is built from 17 residues. CDR3 protein: CASSQVGSGGVQNIQYF.

The chain carries TRBV29-1 and TRBJ1-4. The length of the CDR3 is 13 residues. CDR1 is SQVTM and CDR2 is ANQGSEA in the germline V gene. CDR3 in amino acids: CSVERLGNEKLFF.

The rearrangement uses TRBV5-1 and TRBJ1-4; TCRdb's D call, TRBD1, is unchecked because there is no DNA. CDR1 and CDR2 from the germline V gene are SGHRS and YFSETQ. The CDR3 extends over 16 amino acids. CDR3 sequence: CASSPTGVGRNEKLFF.

This sequence joins TRBV10-3 and TRBJ2-1; checking the TCRdb D call of TRBD2 is not possible without DNA. Looked up from germline, CDR1 is ENHRY and CDR2 is SYGVKD. This CDR3 region has 17 residues. Here the CDR3 reads CAISEGTSGTRGNEQFF.

The gene calls are TRBV5-1 and TRBJ1-1. CDR1 is SGHRS and CDR2 is YFSETQ in the germline V gene. This CDR3 spans 13 amino acids. CDR3 sequence reads: CASTQAVNTEAFF.

The genes are TRBV5-1 and TRBJ2-3; TCRdb lists TRBD1, though no DNA is available to test this call. The CDR3 is made up of 16 amino acids. The germline V gene has CDR1 SGHRS and CDR2 YFSETQ. CDR3 protein: CASSLGGAKTRDTQYF.

The chain carries TRBV25-1 and TRBJ2-7; TCRdb indicates TRBD1, and absent DNA this call remains unverified. CDR1 and CDR2 (germline): MGHDK, SYGVNS. This CDR3 region has 17 residues. The chain's CDR3 is CASSELLQGPLYQEQYF.

The rearrangement joins TRBV15 to TRBJ1-4; as DNA is missing, the TRBD1 call by TCRdb cannot be tested. The germline CDR1 and CDR2 sequences are LNHNV and YYDKDF (reference sequence). This CDR3 is 15 amino acids long. The CDR3 is CATSRDRGRGEKLFF.

V and J are TRBV7-9 and TRBJ1-1; TCRdb's D call, TRBD1, is unchecked because there is no DNA. Germline lookup yields CDR1 SEHNR and CDR2 FQNEAQ (reference sequence). The CDR3 has 13 residues. The CDR3 sequence is CASSSWGGREAFF. The variable domain in full, completed from reference TRBV7-9 and TRBJ1-1, reads DTGVSQNPRHKITKRGQNVTFRCDPISEHNRLYWYRQTLGQGPEFLTYFQNEAQLEKSRLLSDRFSAERPKGSFSTLEIQRTEQGDSAMYLCASSSWGGREAFFGQGTRLTVV.

This chain uses TRBV18 with TRBJ2-5; TCRdb's D gene call, TRBD2, goes unchecked for lack of DNA. This CDR3 is built from 15 residues. Germline loops: CDR1 KGHSH, CDR2 LQKENI. CDR3: CASSAVGVGQETQYF.

The rearrangement links TRBV19 to TRBJ1-6; TCRdb's D gene call, TRBD1, goes unchecked for lack of DNA. Per the germline V gene, CDR1 is LNHDA and CDR2 is SQIVND (reference sequence). The CDR3 covers 12 residues. CDR3 in amino acids: CASRRQYSPLHF.

V and J are TRBV7-9 and TRBJ2-3; TCRdb designates TRBD1, a call that cannot be tested without DNA. Germline V gene sequence: CDR1 SEHNR, CDR2 FQNEAQ (reference sequence). The CDR3 extends over 15 amino acids. The CDR3 is CASSLQGLTADTQYF.